This TCR beta chain derives from a study of HIV-infected children after antiretroviral therapy interruption. Study background: Weeks 0, 12, interruption end (24 or 48), and about 3 years post-study gave interruption-arm samples.

By sample share, this clonotype is medium-sized. Unique molecular identifiers were included in an RNA-based 3' RACE TCR library. Each CDR3 protein gets one entry after TCRdb re-called the 3' RACE reads with MiXCR. The sample lists thousands of distinct CDR3 sequences; about 5% were seen once. Described treatment: PENTA 11 planned treatment interruption arm or continuous ART arm. Participants had taken at least three-drug ART for at least 24 weeks. Only samples with at least 5 million viable PBMCs qualified. Sorting from thawed PBMCs isolated memory CD8+ CD45RO+ CD45RA- T cells. The CDR3 is made up of 15 amino acids.

The rearrangement joins TRBV21-1 to TRBJ1-2. TRBV21-1 is tagged as a pseudogene. This receptor was taken from a pool of human donors with HIV. The source material was CD45RO+ CD8+ T cells from PBMCs, pooled from several time points, sampled from a donor given antiretroviral therapy, either interrupted or continuous. The subset denotes: memory CD8+ CD45RO+ CD45RA- T cells. The DNA for the CDR3 is TGTGCCAGCAGCCGGGTCAGCAGGGCCAGAAACTCATACACCTTC. Its protein product is CASSRVSRARNSYTF.